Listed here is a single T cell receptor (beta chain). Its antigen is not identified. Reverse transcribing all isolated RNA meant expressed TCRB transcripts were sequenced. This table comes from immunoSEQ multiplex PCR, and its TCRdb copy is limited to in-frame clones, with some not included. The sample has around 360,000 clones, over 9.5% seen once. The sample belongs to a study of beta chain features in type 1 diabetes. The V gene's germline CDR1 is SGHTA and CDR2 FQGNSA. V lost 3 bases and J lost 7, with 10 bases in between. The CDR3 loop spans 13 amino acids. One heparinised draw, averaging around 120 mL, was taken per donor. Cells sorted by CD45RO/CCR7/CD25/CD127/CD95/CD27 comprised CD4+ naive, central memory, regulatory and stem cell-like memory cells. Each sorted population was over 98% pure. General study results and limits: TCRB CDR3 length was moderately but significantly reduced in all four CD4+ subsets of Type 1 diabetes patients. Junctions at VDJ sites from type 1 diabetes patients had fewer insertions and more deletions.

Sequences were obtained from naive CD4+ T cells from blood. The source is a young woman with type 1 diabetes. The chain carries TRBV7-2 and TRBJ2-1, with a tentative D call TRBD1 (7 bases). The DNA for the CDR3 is TGTGCCAGCAGCTTCAGGGGGGAGAATGAGCAGTTCTTC. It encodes CASSFRGENEQFF.